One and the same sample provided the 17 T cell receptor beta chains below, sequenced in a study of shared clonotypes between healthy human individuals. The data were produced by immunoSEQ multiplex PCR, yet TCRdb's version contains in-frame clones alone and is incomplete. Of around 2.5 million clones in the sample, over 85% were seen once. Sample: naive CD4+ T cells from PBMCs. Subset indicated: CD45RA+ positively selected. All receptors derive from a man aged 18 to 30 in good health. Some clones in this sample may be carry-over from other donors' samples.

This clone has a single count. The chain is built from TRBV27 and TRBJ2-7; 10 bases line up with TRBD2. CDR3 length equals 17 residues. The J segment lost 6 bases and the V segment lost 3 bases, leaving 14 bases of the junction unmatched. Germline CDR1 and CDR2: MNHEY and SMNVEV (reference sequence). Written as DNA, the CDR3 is TGTGCCAGCAGTTTTTGGCTCGGGACTAGCGAAATTCCCGAGCAGTACTTC. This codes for CASSFWLGTSEIPEQYF.

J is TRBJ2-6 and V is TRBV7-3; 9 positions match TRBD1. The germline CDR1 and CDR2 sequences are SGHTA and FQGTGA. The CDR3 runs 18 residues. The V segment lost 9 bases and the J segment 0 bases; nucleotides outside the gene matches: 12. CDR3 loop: CASIGRDRDLSGANVLTF. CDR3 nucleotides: TGTGCCAGTATCGGTAGGGACAGGGATCTCTCTGGGGCCAACGTCCTGACTTTC. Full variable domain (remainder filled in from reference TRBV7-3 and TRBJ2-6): GAGVSQTPSNKVTEKGKYVELRCDPISGHTALYWYRQSLGQGPEFLIYFQGTGAADDSGLPNDRFFAVRPEGSVSTLKIQRTERGDSAVYLCASIGRDRDLSGANVLTFGAGSRLTVL.

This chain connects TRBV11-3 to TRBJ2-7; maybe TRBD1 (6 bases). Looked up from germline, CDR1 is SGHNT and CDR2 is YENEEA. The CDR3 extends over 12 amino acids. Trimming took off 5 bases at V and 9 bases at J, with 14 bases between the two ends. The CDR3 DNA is TGTGCCAGCAGCCCCCCAGGGGAAGGGCAGTACTTC. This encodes CASSPPGEGQYF. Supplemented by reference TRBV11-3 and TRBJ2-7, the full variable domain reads EAGVVQSPRYKIIEKKQPVAFWCNPISGHNTLYWYLQNLGQGPELLIRYENEEAVDDSQLPKDRFSAERLKGVDSTLKIQPAELGDSAVYLCASSPPGEGQYFGPGTRLTVT.

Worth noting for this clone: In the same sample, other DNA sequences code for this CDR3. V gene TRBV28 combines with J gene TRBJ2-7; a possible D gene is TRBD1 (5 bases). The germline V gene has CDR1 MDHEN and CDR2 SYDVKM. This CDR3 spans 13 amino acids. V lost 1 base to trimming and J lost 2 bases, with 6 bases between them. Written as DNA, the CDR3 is TGTGCCAGCAGTTTATCAGGGCCCTACGAGCAGTACTTC. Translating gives CASSLSGPYEQYF.

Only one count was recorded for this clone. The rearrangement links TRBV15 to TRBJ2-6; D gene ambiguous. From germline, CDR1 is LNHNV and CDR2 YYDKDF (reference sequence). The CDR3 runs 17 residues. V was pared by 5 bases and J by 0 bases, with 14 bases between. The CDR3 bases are TGTGCCACCAGCGGAAAAGACGGTCTCTCTGGGGCCAACGTCCTGACTTTC. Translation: CATSGKDGLSGANVLTF.

As DNA, the CDR3 is TGTGCCAGCAGCCTCACAGGGGCAGATACGCAGTATTTT. It specifies CASSLTGADTQYF. The chain carries TRBV7-8 and TRBJ2-3; TRBD1 matches 7 bases. The junction had 3 bases not matched to a gene; V was cut back by 5 bases and J by 4 bases. Per germline, CDR1 SGHVS and CDR2 FQNEAQ. CDR3 size: 13 residues. The complete variable domain, with remaining parts taken from reference TRBV7-8 and TRBJ2-3, reads GAGVSQSPRYKVAKRGQDVALRCDPISGHVSLFWYQQALGQGPEFLTYFQNEAQLDKSGLPSDRFFAERPEGSVSTLKIQRTQQEDSAVYLCASSLTGADTQYFGPGTRLTVL.

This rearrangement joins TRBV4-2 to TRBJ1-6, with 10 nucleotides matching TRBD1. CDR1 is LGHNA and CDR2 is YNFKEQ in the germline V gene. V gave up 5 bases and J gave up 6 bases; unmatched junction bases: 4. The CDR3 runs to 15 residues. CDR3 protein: CASSFRDRGNSPLHF. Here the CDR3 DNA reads TGTGCCAGCAGCTTCCGGGACAGGGGTAATTCACCCCTCCACTTT.

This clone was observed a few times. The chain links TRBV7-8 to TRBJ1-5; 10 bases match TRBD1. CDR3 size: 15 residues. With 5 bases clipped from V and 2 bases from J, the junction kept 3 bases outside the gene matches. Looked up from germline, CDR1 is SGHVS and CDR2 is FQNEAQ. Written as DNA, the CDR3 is TGTGCCAGCAGCCCCGGGACAGGGGGCAATCAGCCCCAGCATTTT. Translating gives CASSPGTGGNQPQHF.

The CDR3 nucleotides are TGTGCCAGCAGTCTGGGGACGGGTACATCGGGAGGGCAGTACTTC. This sequence encodes CASSLGTGTSGGQYF. The rearrangement links TRBV28 to TRBJ2-7; 7 bases are shared with TRBD2. This CDR3 has 15 residues. The V segment lost 5 bases and the J segment 9 bases; nucleotides outside the gene matches: 16. In germline, CDR1 is MDHEN, CDR2 SYDVKM.

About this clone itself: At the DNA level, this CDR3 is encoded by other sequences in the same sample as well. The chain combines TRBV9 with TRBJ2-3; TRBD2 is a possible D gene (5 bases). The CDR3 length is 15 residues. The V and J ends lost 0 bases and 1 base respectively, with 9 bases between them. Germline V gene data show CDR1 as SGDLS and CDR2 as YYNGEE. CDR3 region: CASSVGGGGTDTQYF. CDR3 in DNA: TGTGCCAGCAGCGTAGGAGGAGGAGGCACAGATACGCAGTATTTT.

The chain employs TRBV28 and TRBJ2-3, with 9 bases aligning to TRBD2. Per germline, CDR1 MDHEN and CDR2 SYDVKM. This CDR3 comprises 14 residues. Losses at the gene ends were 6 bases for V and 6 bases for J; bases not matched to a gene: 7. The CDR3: CASRPGTSPDTQYF. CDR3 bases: TGTGCCAGCAGGCCCGGGACTAGCCCTGATACGCAGTATTTT.

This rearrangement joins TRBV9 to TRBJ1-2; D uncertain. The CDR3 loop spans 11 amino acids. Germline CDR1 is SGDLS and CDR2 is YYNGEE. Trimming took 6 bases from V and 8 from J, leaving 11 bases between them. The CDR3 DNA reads TGTGCCAGCAATTCCGTTGGCGGCTACACCTTC. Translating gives CASNSVGGYTF.

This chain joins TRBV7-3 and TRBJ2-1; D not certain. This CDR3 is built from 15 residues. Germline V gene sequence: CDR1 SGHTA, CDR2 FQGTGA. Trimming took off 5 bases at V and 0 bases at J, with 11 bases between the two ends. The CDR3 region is CASSPTASSYNEQFF. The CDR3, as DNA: TGTGCCAGCAGCCCAACTGCTAGCTCCTACAATGAGCAGTTCTTC.

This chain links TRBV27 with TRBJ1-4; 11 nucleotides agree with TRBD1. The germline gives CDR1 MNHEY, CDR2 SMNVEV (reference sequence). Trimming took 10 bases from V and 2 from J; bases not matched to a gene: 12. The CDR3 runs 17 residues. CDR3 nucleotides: TGTGCCACCACGAAACTAGGACAGGGGGCCACTAATGAAAAACTGTTTTTT. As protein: CATTKLGQGATNEKLFF.

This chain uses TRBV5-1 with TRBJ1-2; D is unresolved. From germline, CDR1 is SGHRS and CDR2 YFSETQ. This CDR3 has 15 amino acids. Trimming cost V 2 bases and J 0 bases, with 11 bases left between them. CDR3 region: CASSFGQAPNYGYTF. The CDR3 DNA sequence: TGCGCCAGCAGCTTCGGGCAGGCACCTAACTATGGCTACACCTTC.

CDR3 loop: CASYEDRTDTQYF. The CDR3 nucleotides are TGTGCCAGCTACGAGGACCGGACAGATACGCAGTATTTT. This rearrangement joins TRBV5-8 to TRBJ2-3, with D hard to call. V lost 7 bases to trimming and J lost 3 bases, with 12 bases between them. CDR3 length equals 13 residues. Germline V gives CDR1 SGHTS, CDR2 YDEGEE.

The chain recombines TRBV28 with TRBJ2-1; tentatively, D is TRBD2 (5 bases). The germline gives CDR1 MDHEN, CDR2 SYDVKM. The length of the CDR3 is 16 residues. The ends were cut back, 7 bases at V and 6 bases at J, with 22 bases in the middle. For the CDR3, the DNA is TGTGCCAGCACCCCTTGGGCGGGTAGCGTAAGCAATGAGCAGTTCTTC. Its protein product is CASTPWAGSVSNEQFF.